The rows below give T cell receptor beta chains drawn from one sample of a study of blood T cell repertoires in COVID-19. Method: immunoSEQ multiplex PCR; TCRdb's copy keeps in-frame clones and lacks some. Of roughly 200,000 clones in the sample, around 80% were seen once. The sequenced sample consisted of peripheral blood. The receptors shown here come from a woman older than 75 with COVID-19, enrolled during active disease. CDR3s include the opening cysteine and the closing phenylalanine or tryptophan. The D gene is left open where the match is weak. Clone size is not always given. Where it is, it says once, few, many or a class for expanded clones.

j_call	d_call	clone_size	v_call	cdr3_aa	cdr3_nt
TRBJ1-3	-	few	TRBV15	CATSRGGSRVGNTIYF	TGTGCCACCAGCAGAGGTGGAAGCAGGGTTGGAAACACCATATATTTT
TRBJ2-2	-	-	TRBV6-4	CASSPLASNTGELFF	TGTGCCAGCAGCCCACTAGCCTCGAACACCGGGGAGCTGTTTTTT
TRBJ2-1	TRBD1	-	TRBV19	CASSPRPGQGDNEQFF	TGTGCCAGTAGTCCTCGACCGGGACAGGGTGACAATGAGCAGTTCTTC
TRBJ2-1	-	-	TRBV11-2	CASSLEDSDNEQFF	TGTGCCAGCAGCTTAGAGGACAGTGATAATGAGCAGTTCTTC
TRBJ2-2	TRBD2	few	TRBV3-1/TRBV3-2	CASSQRLAGGWTGELFF	TGTGCCAGCAGCCAGCGACTAGCGGGAGGATGGACCGGGGAGCTGTTTTTT
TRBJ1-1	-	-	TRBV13	CAHQGQGNTEAFF	TGTGCCCACCAAGGGCAGGGGAACACTGAAGCTTTCTTT
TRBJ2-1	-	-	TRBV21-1	CASSKDRGRWDNEQFF	TGTGCCAGCAGCAAAGACAGGGGGCGATGGGACAATGAGCAGTTCTTC
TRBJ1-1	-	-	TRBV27	CASSPQFDRLGGVNTEAFF	TGTGCCAGCAGTCCGCAATTCGACAGGTTGGGGGGGGTGAACACTGAAGCTTTCTTT
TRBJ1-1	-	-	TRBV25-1	CASSVRENTEAFF	TGTGCCAGCAGTGTGCGGGAGAACACTGAAGCTTTCTTT
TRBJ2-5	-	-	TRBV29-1	CSVEDGGAEETQYF	TGCAGCGTTGAAGATGGGGGGGCCGAAGAGACCCAGTACTTC
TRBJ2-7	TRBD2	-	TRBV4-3	CASSPLAGATPLEQYF	TGCGCCAGCAGCCCACTAGCGGGGGCCACTCCCCTCGAGCAGTACTTC
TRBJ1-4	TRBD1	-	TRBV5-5	CASSYYRRTGGGTNEKLFF	TGTGCCAGCAGCTACTACCGCAGGACAGGGGGCGGGACTAATGAAAAACTGTTTTTT
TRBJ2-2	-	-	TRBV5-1	CASGEGLHTGELFF	TGCGCCAGCGGAGAGGGACTGCACACCGGGGAGCTGTTTTTT
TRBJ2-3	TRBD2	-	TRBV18	CASSQREGITDTQYF	TGTGCCAGCTCACAGCGGGAGGGCATCACAGATACGCAGTATTTT
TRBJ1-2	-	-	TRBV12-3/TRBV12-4	CASSFAGGSGYTF	TGTGCCAGCAGTTTCGCGGGGGGCAGTGGCTACACCTTC
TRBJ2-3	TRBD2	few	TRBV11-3	CASSQGLASTDTQYF	TGTGCCAGCAGCCAGGGACTAGCGAGCACAGATACGCAGTATTTT
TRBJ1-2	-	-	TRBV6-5	CASSRLDVGLYGYTF	TGTGCCAGCAGCCGCCTGGACGTCGGACTCTATGGCTACACCTTC
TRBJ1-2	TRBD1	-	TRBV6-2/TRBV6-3	CASSYSAGQGAYNYGYTF	TGTGCCAGCAGTTACTCAGCGGGACAGGGGGCTTATAACTATGGCTACACCTTC
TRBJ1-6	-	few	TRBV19	CASSIQARGEMNSPLHF	TGTGCCAGTAGTATTCAGGCTCGGGGAGAGATGAATTCACCCCTCCACTTT
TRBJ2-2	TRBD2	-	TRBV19	CASRPGTRWTGELFF	TGTGCCAGTAGGCCCGGGACTAGGTGGACCGGGGAGCTGTTTTTT
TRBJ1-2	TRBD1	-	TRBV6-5	CASRRDPDRDYGYTF	TGTGCCAGCAGGAGGGACCCGGACAGGGACTATGGCTACACCTTC
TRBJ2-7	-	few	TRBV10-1	CASRGTSEQYF	TGCGCCAGCAGGGGGACAAGCGAGCAGTACTTC
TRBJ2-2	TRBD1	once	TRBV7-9	CASSPPGQGVHTGELFF	TGTGCCAGCAGCCCTCCGGGACAGGGGGTCCACACCGGGGAGCTGTTTTTT
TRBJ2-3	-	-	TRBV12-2	CASRKGQGTDTQYF	TGTGCAAGTCGCAAAGGACAGGGGACAGATACGCAGTATTTT
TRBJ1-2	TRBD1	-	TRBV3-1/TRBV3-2	CASSQLISTGNGYTF	TGTGCCAGCAGCCAACTTATCTCGACAGGGAATGGCTACACCTTC
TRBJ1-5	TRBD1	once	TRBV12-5	CASGLGQGVGQPQHF	TGTGCTAGTGGTTTGGGACAGGGAGTGGGTCAGCCCCAGCATTTT
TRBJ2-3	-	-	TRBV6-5	CASKRLASTDTQYF	TGTGCCAGCAAACGGCTAGCAAGCACAGATACGCAGTATTTT
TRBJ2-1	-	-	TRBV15	CATSRRSGTYNEQFF	TGTGCCACCAGCAGGCGCTCCGGGACTTACAATGAGCAGTTCTTC
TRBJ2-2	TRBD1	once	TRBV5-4	CASRRQGTGELFF	TGTGCCAGCAGAAGACAGGGAACCGGGGAGCTGTTTTTT
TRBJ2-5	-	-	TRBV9	CASSLMGGAPHQETQYF	TGTGCCAGCAGCTTAATGGGGGGGGCACCCCACCAAGAGACCCAGTACTTC
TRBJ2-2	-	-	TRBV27	CASSLGGLGELFF	TGTGCCAGCAGTTTAGGAGGGTTGGGGGAGCTGTTTTTT
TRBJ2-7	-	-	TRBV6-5	CASRQGSYEQYF	TGTGCCAGCAGACAGGGTTCCTACGAGCAGTACTTC
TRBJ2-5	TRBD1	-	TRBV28	CASSFTGYGTGHQETQYF	TGTGCCAGCAGTTTTACGGGGTATGGGACAGGCCACCAAGAGACCCAGTACTTC
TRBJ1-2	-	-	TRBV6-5	CASGWDLGDYGYTF	TGTGCCAGCGGATGGGACTTGGGGGACTATGGCTACACCTTC
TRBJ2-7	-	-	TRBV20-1	CSASTWGRSYEQYF	TGCAGTGCTAGTACATGGGGCCGGAGCTACGAGCAGTACTTC
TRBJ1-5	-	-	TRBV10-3	CAIRPAGDSNQPQHF	TGTGCCATCCGGCCGGCAGGGGATAGCAATCAGCCCCAGCATTTT
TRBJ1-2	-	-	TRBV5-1	CASSLGAGEGYGYTF	TGCGCCAGCAGCTTGGGCGCGGGAGAGGGCTATGGCTACACCTTC
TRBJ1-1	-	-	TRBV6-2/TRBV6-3	CASSYSGAGTEAFF	TGTGCCAGCAGTTACTCGGGCGCAGGGACTGAAGCTTTCTTT
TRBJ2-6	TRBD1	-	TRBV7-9	CASSSHRGPGANVLTF	TGTGCCAGCAGTTCACACAGGGGTCCTGGGGCCAACGTCCTGACTTTC
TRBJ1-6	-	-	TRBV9	CASSVGPQPYNSPLHF	TGTGCCAGCAGCGTAGGGCCCCAACCCTATAATTCACCCCTCCACTTT
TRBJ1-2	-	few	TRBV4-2	CASSQDRGQGISNYGYTF	TGTGCCAGCAGCCAAGATCGAGGTCAGGGGATATCTAACTATGGCTACACCTTC
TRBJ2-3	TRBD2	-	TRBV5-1	CASSQLAGGHVDTQYF	TGCGCCAGCAGCCAACTAGCGGGGGGGCATGTAGATACGCAGTATTTT
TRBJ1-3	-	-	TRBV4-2	CASSQPGVGNTIYF	TGTGCCAGCAGCCAACCAGGGGTCGGAAACACCATATATTTT
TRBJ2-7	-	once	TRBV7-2	CASSLRLGGGQYF	TGTGCCAGCAGCTTAAGATTGGGCGGGGGCCAGTACTTC
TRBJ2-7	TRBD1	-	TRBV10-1	CASSGTGSYEQYF	TGCGCCAGCTCCGGGACAGGGTCCTACGAGCAGTACTTC
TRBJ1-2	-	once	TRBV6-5	CASSYGGGTHYGYTF	TGTGCCAGCAGTTACGGGGGGGGGACACACTATGGCTACACCTTC
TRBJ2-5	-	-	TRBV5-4	CASSFLSRETQYF	TGTGCCAGCAGCTTTCTTTCCAGGGAGACCCAGTACTTC
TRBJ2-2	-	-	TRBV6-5	CASSFRTGELFF	TGTGCCAGCAGCTTCCGTACCGGGGAGCTGTTTTTT
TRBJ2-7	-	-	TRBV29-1	CSVEVSYEQYF	TGCAGCGTTGAAGTCAGCTACGAGCAGTACTTC
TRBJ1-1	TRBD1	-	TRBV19	CASSNYRQGRTEAFF	TGTGCCAGTAGTAACTACCGACAGGGCCGGACTGAAGCTTTCTTT
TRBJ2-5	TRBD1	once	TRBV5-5	CASSSLTGVEETQYF	TGTGCCAGCAGCTCCTTAACAGGGGTGGAGGAGACCCAGTACTTC
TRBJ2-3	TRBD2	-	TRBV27	CASTLAGSTDTQYF	TGTGCCAGCACCTTAGCGGGTAGCACAGATACGCAGTATTTT
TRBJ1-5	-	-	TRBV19	CASTHGVQGKQPQHF	TGTGCCAGTACCCATGGGGTACAGGGAAAACAGCCCCAGCATTTT
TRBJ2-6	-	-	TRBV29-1	CSVEVGTGPTGANVLTF	TGCAGCGTTGAAGTAGGTACGGGTCCGACTGGGGCCAACGTCCTGACTTTC
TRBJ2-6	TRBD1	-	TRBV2	CATAGGFLDRARSGANVLTF	TGTGCCACCGCGGGTGGTTTTTTGGACAGGGCCCGCTCTGGGGCCAACGTCCTGACTTTC